This T cell receptor (beta chain) was sequenced in a study of cytotoxic CD8 clonotypes in ibrutinib-treated CLL. Of note for this clone: Within the sample, other DNA sequences also encode this same CDR3.

Produced via immunoSEQ multiplex PCR; TCRdb's table is partial and in-frame only. The sample has fewer than 200,000 clones, roughly four fifths seen once. The clonotype was recovered from a human donor with chronic lymphocytic leukemia. The starting material was PBMCs, obtained after 24 months of ibrutinib treatment.

The chain's CDR3 is CAWSVSENTEAFF. The CDR3 coding sequence is TGTGCCTGGAGTGTGTCAGAGAACACTGAAGCTTTCTTT. The V and J genes are TRBV30 and TRBJ1-1, with D unresolved. Germline V gives CDR1 GTSNPN, CDR2 SVGIG (reference sequence). This CDR3 region has 13 residues. V was trimmed by 0 bases and J by 1 base, leaving 6 bases between them.